This record covers a single T cell receptor (beta chain). The source of the sample is a study of blood T cell repertoires in COVID-19. About the study: The cDNA or gDNA used as material had been derived from T cells, B-cell-depleted T cells, or PBMCs.

This CDR3 is built from 14 residues. The germline CDR1 and CDR2 sequences are SGHTA and FQGNSA. V lost 1 base to trimming and J lost 3 bases, with 10 bases between them. Libraries were prepared by immunoSEQ multiplex PCR; TCRdb keeps only in-frame clonotypes and omits some of them. Of some 200,000 clones in the sample, 87% were seen once. The sequence derives from a woman between 18 and 30 years old who had recovered from COVID-19. The gene calls are TRBV7-2 and TRBJ2-7; D is perhaps TRBD1 (5 bases). The specimen sequenced was peripheral blood. The CDR3 bases are TGTGCCAGCAGCTTAGTAACAGGATTCTACGAGCAGTACGTC. The encoded protein is CASSLVTGFYEQYV.